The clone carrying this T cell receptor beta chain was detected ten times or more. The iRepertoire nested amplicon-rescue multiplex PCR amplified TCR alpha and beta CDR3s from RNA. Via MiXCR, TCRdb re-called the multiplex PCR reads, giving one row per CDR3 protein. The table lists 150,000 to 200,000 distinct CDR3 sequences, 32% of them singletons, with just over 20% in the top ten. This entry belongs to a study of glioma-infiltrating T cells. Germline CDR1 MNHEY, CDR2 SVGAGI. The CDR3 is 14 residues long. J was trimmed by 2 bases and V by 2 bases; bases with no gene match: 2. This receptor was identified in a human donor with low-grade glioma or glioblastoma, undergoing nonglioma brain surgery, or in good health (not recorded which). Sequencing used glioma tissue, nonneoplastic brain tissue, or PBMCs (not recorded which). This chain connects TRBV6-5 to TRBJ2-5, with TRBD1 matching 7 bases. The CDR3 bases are TGTGCCAGCAGTTACGGGACAGTACAAGAGACCCAGTACTTC. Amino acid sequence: CASSYGTVQETQYF.